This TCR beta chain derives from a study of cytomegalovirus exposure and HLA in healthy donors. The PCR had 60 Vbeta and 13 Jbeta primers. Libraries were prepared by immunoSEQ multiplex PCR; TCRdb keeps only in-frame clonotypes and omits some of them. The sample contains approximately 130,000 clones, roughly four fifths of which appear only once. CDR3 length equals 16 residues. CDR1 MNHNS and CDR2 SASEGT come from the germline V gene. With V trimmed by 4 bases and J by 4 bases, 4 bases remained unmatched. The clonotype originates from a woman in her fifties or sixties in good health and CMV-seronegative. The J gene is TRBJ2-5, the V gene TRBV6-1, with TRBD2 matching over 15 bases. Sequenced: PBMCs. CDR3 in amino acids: CASSAGLAGGGETQYF. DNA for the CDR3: TGTGCCAGCAGTGCAGGACTAGCGGGAGGGGGAGAGACCCAGTACTTC.